This section outlines one T cell receptor (beta chain) sequence together with its context. The antigen is unknown. With 60 Vbeta and 13 Jbeta primers, the PCR was carried out. Measured with immunoSEQ multiplex PCR; TCRdb has only the in-frame clones, and not every one. In the table there are 170,000 or so clones, around 83% of which are singletons. The sample originates from a study of cytomegalovirus exposure and HLA in healthy donors. Findings and limits, study-wide: A missense variant in DCLRE1C was later tied to TCR beta V- and J-gene trimming.

This CDR3 contains 12 residues. From germline, CDR1 is LNHDA and CDR2 SQIVND (reference sequence). The V gene lost 4 bases and the J gene lost 11 bases, with 12 bases spanning the gap. The sequencing sample was made of PBMCs. The receptor was derived from a middle-aged man in good health and CMV-seronegative. The V gene is TRBV19, the J gene TRBJ1-5; D might be TRBD1 (6 bases). In DNA, the CDR3 is TGTGCCAGTAGTACAAACAGGGAGACCCAGCATTTT. This translates into CASSTNRETQHF.